This T cell receptor (beta chain) was recovered during a study of blood T cell repertoires in COVID-19. Overall study: Donors in the United States, Italy and Spain gave samples during acute or convalescent COVID-19.

Study processing details: Scientists estimated how many nucleated cells there were by amplifying reference gene primers. Here immunoSEQ multiplex PCR was the method, and the copy in TCRdb shows in-frame clones only, minus some. That table furnishes V, J and clone size, whereas the DNA furnished D and trimming. The data show over 200,000 clones, about 90% seen once. The sample consisted of peripheral blood. The receptor was derived from a man aged 40-50 years with active or convalescent COVID-19.

The CDR3 sequence: CASSPGTGGPYEQYF. The CDR3 nucleotides are TGCGCCAGCAGCCCCGGGACAGGGGGCCCCTACGAGCAGTACTTC. V is TRBV5-1 and J is TRBJ2-7; 12 nucleotides match TRBD1. Germline-derived CDR1 and CDR2 are SGHRS and YFSETQ. Trimming took 4 bases from V and 2 from J; bases not matched to a gene: 4. This CDR3 contains 15 residues.